These 25 T cell receptor beta chains originate from one sample sequenced in a study of vaccination and CD4 T cells after COVID-19. An Oncomine TCR Beta short-read assay was used to sequence the DNA from cultured CD4+ T cells. TCRdb used MiXCR to reprocess the PCR reads, holding one entry per CDR3 protein. This table holds approximately 20,000 distinct CDR3 sequences, about 61% found once. Specified treatment: roughly 10-day PBMC culture with coronavirus spike peptide pools or control peptides (ViraFEST assay). Antigen specificity for these receptors is unknown. Sequences were obtained from CD4+ T cells from blood, cultured in vitro. The receptors here all came from a human donor who had recovered from COVID-19.

The chain joins TRBV2 to TRBJ2-1, with 14 bases lining up with TRBD2. The CDR3 has 15 amino acids. J gave up 8 bases and V 6 bases, and 6 bases lay outside the gene matches. Germline V lookup: CDR1 SNHLY, CDR2 FYNNEI. The CDR3 loop is CASRRTSGRHDEQFF. CDR3 DNA: TGTGCCAGCAGGAGGACTAGCGGGAGGCATGATGAGCAGTTCTTC.

The rearrangement uses TRBV12-3 or TRBV12-4 and TRBJ2-2; D remains unclear. The CDR3 totals 14 residues. The V end was cut by 8 bases, the J end by 3 bases, with 13 bases between. The CDR3 sequence is CASRLGLDTGELFF. DNA of the CDR3: TGTGCCAGCCGTCTCGGGTTGGACACCGGGGAGCTGTTTTTT.

The rearrangement uses TRBV12-3 or TRBV12-4 and TRBJ2-1; 7 nucleotides align to TRBD2. The CDR3 loop spans 12 amino acids. V shed 3 bases, J shed 15 bases, and the junction held 8 bases outside the gene matches. The CDR3 DNA sequence: TGTGCCAGCAGTTTTGGTCGGGAGGTCGGGTTCTTC. It is translated as CASSFGREVGFF.

The CDR3 is CASSPGGGDYGYTF. The CDR3, as DNA: TGTGCCAGCTCACCGGGGGGAGGAGACTATGGCTACACCTTC. The gene calls are TRBV18 and TRBJ1-2, with D possibly TRBD1 on 5 matching bases. V was clipped by 3 bases and J by 3 bases, with 11 bases between them. CDR1 and CDR2 from the germline V gene are KGHSH and LQKENI. The CDR3 consists of 14 residues.

The V and J genes are TRBV10-1 and TRBJ2-3; 7 bases agree with TRBD2. With 8 bases clipped from V and 2 bases from J, the junction kept 10 bases outside the gene matches. CDR1 WNHNN and CDR2 SYGVQD come from the germline V gene (reference sequence). CDR3 size: 15 residues. CDR3 sequence reads: CASSGLPDTTDTQYF. Written as DNA, the CDR3 is TGCGCCAGCTCGGGACTACCTGATACCACAGATACGCAGTATTTT.

V gene TRBV7-6 combines with J gene TRBJ2-1; 12 nucleotides agree with TRBD2. This CDR3 has 16 amino acids. Germline V lookup: CDR1 SGHVS, CDR2 FNYEAQ. V shed 5 bases, J shed 8 bases, and the junction held 10 bases outside the gene matches. CDR3 DNA: TGTGCCAGCAGCAGATACCTAGCGGGAGGGGTCTATGAGCAGTTCTTC. It is translated as CASSRYLAGGVYEQFF.

This chain joins TRBV6-1 and TRBJ1-6, with 9 bases lining up with TRBD1. The trim removed 4 bases at V and 7 bases at J, leaving 8 bases unmatched. Per germline, CDR1 MNHNS and CDR2 SASEGT. The CDR3 consists of 16 residues. In DNA, the CDR3 is TGTGCCAGCAGTGGCGGGACAGGGAATTCGAATTCACCCCTCCACTTT. It specifies CASSGGTGNSNSPLHF.

The rearrangement uses TRBV2 and TRBJ1-5, with 9 bases fitting TRBD1. The ends lost 5 bases at V and 7 bases at J; junction bases unmatched: 9. The CDR3 length is 15 residues. Per the germline V gene, CDR1 is SNHLY and CDR2 is FYNNEI. CDR3 DNA sequence: TGTGCCAGCAGTCGACAGACAGGGGGTAACCAGCCCCAGCATTTT. Protein: CASSRQTGGNQPQHF.

This chain links TRBV11-3 with TRBJ2-5, with 9 bases that match TRBD2. V gave up 0 bases and J gave up 1 base; unmatched junction bases: 0. The CDR3 contains 15 residues. Germline V lookup: CDR1 SGHNT, CDR2 YENEEA. In DNA, the CDR3 is TGTGCCAGCAGCTTAGAGACTAGCGGCCAAGAGACCCAGTACTTC. As protein: CASSLETSGQETQYF.

The table lists this clonotype with a few counts. This chain connects TRBV12-3 or TRBV12-4 to TRBJ1-5; D might be TRBD1 (6 bases). Trimming removed 8 bases at V and 3 bases at J, with 8 bases between. There are 12 residues in the CDR3. CDR3 loop: CASAGDNQPQHF. The CDR3 nucleotides are TGTGCCAGCGCAGGGGACAATCAGCCCCAGCATTTT.

The chain recombines TRBV5-3 with TRBJ2-7; D perhaps matches TRBD2 (6 bases). TRBV5-3 carries the ORF label, with uncertain function. Deletions cut 10 bases from V and 2 bases from J, with 16 bases between. The CDR3 covers 13 residues. The CDR3 is CAAGRNTAYEQYF. The CDR3 DNA reads TGTGCCGCGGGGCGGAATACAGCCTACGAGCAGTACTTC.

This chain uses TRBV7-9 with TRBJ1-1; 7 nucleotides agree with TRBD1. V lost 2 bases, J lost 3 bases, and 6 bases stayed unmatched. The CDR3 extends over 15 amino acids. Germline CDR1 reads SEHNR; CDR2 reads FQNEAQ (reference sequence). For the CDR3, the DNA is TGTGCCAGCAGCTTAAGAGGGGGCGGATACACTGAAGCTTTCTTT. This encodes CASSLRGGGYTEAFF.

This sequence joins TRBV6-2 or TRBV6-3 and TRBJ2-7, with 8 bases matching TRBD2. The CDR3 is 16 residues long. V shed 7 bases and J 3 bases; nucleotides not matched to a gene: 14. Germline assignment: CDR1 MNHEY and CDR2 SVGEGT. The CDR3 spells CASKDLAGGRLYEQYF. CDR3 nucleotide sequence: TGTGCCAGCAAAGACCTCGCGGGGGGAAGACTCTACGAGCAGTACTTC.

V usage is TRBV20-1 and J usage is TRBJ2-1; 12 bases line up with TRBD2. Germline CDR1 reads DFQATT; CDR2 reads SNEGSKA (reference sequence). Trimming at V came to 1 base and at J to 8 bases, leaving 3 bases not matched to a gene. The CDR3 runs 14 residues. CDR3 nucleotides: TGCAGTGCTAGAGCTAGCGGGAGGGCGCATGAGCAGTTCTTC. Translation gives CSARASGRAHEQFF.

The sample holds a few counts of this clonotype. This chain uses TRBV19 with TRBJ1-6, with TRBD1 matching over 7 bases. V trimming: 4 bases; J trimming: 6 bases; junction bases outside the gene matches: 12. The germline CDR1 and CDR2 sequences are LNHDA and SQIVND (reference sequence). This CDR3 comprises 17 residues. DNA for the CDR3: TGTGCCAGTAGTACCTCCTCCGGACAGGCGTTTAATTCACCCCTCCACTTT. Its protein product is CASSTSSGQAFNSPLHF.

This clonotype was found a few times. The chain recombines TRBV24-1 with TRBJ1-2; D is perhaps TRBD1 (5 bases). The CDR3 is 12 residues long. Germline assignment: CDR1 KGHDR and CDR2 SFDVKD. Trimming took off 1 base at V and 6 bases at J, with 5 bases between the two ends. The CDR3 sequence is CATSDFRDGYTF. The CDR3 DNA reads TGTGCCACCAGTGATTTCAGGGATGGCTACACCTTC.

The genes are TRBV10-2 and TRBJ2-5, with 8 bases identical to TRBD2. The V gene end was trimmed by 10 bases and the J gene end by 3 bases; junction bases not matched to a gene: 7. The CDR3 runs to 13 residues. The germline CDR1 and CDR2 sequences are WSHSY and SAAADI. The CDR3 DNA reads TGCGCCACCACCGGGACTAGAGAAGAGACCCAGTACTTC. Amino acids: CATTGTREETQYF.

J is TRBJ1-5 and V is TRBV15; D perhaps matches TRBD1 (6 bases). The germline V and J ends were trimmed by 0 bases and 7 bases, with 22 bases remaining between them. This CDR3 contains 18 residues. Per germline, CDR1 LNHNV and CDR2 YYDKDF (reference sequence). The DNA of the CDR3 is TGTGCCACCAGCAGAGATCGCTTTGGGACACGGGTGATCCAGCCCCAGCATTTT. Translation gives CATSRDRFGTRVIQPQHF.

This chain connects TRBV21-1 to TRBJ2-5; the DNA was not compared with TRBD2, the D call given in the table. TRBV21-1 is a pseudogene. The CDR3 totals 18 residues. The CDR3 region is CASSFFRREGEYQETQYF. The DNA of the CDR3 is TGTGCCAGCAGCTTCTTCCGGCGGGAGGGGGAGTACCAAGAGACCCAGTACTTC.

This chain joins TRBV28 and TRBJ1-5; D gene ambiguous. This CDR3 contains 13 residues. Germline loops: CDR1 MDHEN, CDR2 SYDVKM. V lost 6 bases and J 2 bases, leaving 8 bases between the germline ends. CDR3 coding DNA: TGTGCCAGCAGCTTCGGGCGCAATCAGCCCCAGCATTTT. It is translated as CASSFGRNQPQHF.

This clonotype was detected only a few times. The rearrangement uses TRBV10-3 and TRBJ1-3; D unresolved. Trimming removed 4 bases from V and 4 bases from J, with 8 bases in between. Per the germline V gene, CDR1 is ENHRY and CDR2 is SYGVKD. This CDR3 spans 13 amino acids. CDR3: CAISASDGNTIYF. The DNA for the CDR3 is TGTGCCATCAGTGCTTCCGACGGAAACACCATATATTTT.

The V and J genes are TRBV11-3 and TRBJ2-3; no reliable D call. CDR3 length: 12 residues. The germline V gene has CDR1 SGHNT and CDR2 YENEEA. Trimming left V 4 bases short and J 8 bases short, with 10 bases between. Written as DNA, the CDR3 is TGTGCCAGCAGCTCCCCATATGGTACGCAGTATTTT. Protein: CASSSPYGTQYF. Together with reference TRBV11-3 and TRBJ2-3, the CDR3 gives the full variable domain: EAGVVQSPRYKIIEKKQPVAFWCNPISGHNTLYWYLQNLGQGPELLIRYENEEAVDDSQLPKDRFSAERLKGVDSTLKIQPAELGDSAVYLCASSSPYGTQYFGPGTRLTVL.

In its sample, this clonotype was seen a few times. V and J are TRBV21-1 and TRBJ2-7; the D segment call TRBD2 is taken from the table without a DNA check. TRBV21-1 is termed a pseudogene. This CDR3 is built from 17 residues. In nucleotides, the CDR3 is TGTGCCAGCAGCAAAGACCGCCCGGGACTAGATTACCACGAGCAGTACTTC. Its protein product is CASSKDRPGLDYHEQYF.

The J gene is TRBJ1-6, the V gene TRBV2; the D is unclear. Germline V CDR1 and CDR2: SNHLY, FYNNEI. The CDR3 runs to 14 residues. The germline V and J ends were trimmed by 3 bases and 1 base, with 4 bases remaining between them. This CDR3 is CASSEGSYNSPLHF. The DNA for the CDR3 is TGTGCCAGCAGTGAGGGTTCCTATAATTCACCCCTCCACTTT.

The chain has TRBV7-3 and TRBJ1-6; D gene uncertain. The CDR3 runs 13 residues. Germline lookup yields CDR1 SGHTA and CDR2 FQGTGA. The ends were cut back, 2 bases at V and 8 bases at J, with 7 bases in the middle. CDR3 protein: CASSLDTYSPLHF. The CDR3 coding sequence is TGTGCCAGCAGCTTAGACACCTATTCACCCCTCCACTTT.